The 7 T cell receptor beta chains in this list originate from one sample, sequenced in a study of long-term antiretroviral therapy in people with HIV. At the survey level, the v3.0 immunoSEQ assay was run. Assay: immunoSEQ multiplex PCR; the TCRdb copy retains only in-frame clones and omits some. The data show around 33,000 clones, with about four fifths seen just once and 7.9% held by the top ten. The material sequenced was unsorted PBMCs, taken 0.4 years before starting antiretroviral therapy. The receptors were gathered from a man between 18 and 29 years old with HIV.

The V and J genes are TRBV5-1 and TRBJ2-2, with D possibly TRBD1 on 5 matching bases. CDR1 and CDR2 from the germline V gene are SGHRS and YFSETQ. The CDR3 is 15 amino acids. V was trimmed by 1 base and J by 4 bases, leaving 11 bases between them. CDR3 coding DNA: TGCGCCAGCAGCTTGACAGGATCCTTCACCGGGGAGCTGTTTTTT. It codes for CASSLTGSFTGELFF.

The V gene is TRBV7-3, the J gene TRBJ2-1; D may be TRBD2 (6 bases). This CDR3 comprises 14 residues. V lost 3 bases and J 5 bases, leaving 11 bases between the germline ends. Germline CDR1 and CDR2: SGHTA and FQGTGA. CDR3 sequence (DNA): TGTGCCAGCAGCTTCGCTGGCGGGGACAATGAGCAGTTCTTC. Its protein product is CASSFAGGDNEQFF.

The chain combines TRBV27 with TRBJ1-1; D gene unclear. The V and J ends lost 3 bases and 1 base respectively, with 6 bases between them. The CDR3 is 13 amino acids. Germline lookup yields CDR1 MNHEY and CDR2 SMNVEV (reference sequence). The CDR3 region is CASSFYKNTEAFF. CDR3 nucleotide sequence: TGTGCCAGCAGTTTCTACAAGAACACTGAAGCTTTCTTT.

This CDR3 is CASSEQGTYEQYF. For the CDR3, the DNA is TGTGCCAGCAGCGAACAGGGAACCTACGAGCAGTACTTC. This chain links TRBV2 with TRBJ2-7; TRBD1 is a possible D gene (6 bases). Germline V CDR1 and CDR2: SNHLY, FYNNEI. The ends were cut back, 6 bases at V and 2 bases at J, with 11 bases in the middle. The CDR3 spans 13 residues.

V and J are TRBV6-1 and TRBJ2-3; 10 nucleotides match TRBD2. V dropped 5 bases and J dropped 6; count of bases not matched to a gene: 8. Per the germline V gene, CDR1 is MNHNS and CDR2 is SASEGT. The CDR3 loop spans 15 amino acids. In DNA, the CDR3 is TGTGCCAGCAGTCGTCTAGCGGGGGAGCTGGATACGCAGTATTTT. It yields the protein CASSRLAGELDTQYF.

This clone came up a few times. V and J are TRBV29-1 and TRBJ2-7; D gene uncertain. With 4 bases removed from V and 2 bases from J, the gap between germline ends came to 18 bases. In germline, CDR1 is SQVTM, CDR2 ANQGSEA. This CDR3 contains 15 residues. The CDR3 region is CSVVEGQKSTYEQYF. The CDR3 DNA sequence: TGCAGCGTTGTAGAAGGTCAGAAATCAACCTACGAGCAGTACTTC.

The CDR3 loop is CATSRDVGTPYEQYF. The CDR3 DNA reads TGTGCCACCAGCAGAGATGTCGGGACCCCCTACGAGCAGTACTTC. The gene calls are TRBV15 and TRBJ2-7; D tentatively reads TRBD1 or TRBD2 (5 bases each). This CDR3 has 15 residues. Germline loops: CDR1 LNHNV, CDR2 YYDKDF (reference sequence). V lost 0 bases to trimming and J lost 2 bases, with 11 bases between them.